One and the same sample provided the 28 T cell receptor beta chains below, sequenced in a study of cytomegalovirus exposure and HLA in healthy donors (dated by TCRdb to 2016 to 2017). The library was produced with the immunoSEQ multiplex PCR assay. A mixture of 60 forward primers for TCR Vbeta segments and 13 reverse primers for TCR Jbeta segments was used in the multiplex PCR. TCRdb took this table from immuneACCESS and kept in-frame rearrangements with V and J called. Such tables lack part of the clones; where checked against another copy, unresolved V genes explain under half of the gap, and the rest is unexplained. Counted in this sample were about 98,000 clones; 55% to 80% of them appeared once. In total, the top ten clones hold under 5.5% of the sample. The sequenced sample consisted of PBMCs. Source of these receptors: a human donor in good health.

In the case of this clone: Other nucleotide sequences in the sample specify the same CDR3. The rearrangement joins TRBV9 to TRBJ2-7, with 8 bases aligning to TRBD2. The CDR3 totals 14 residues. Germline CDR1 is SGDLS and CDR2 is YYNGEE. The V and J ends lost 0 bases and 3 bases, in that order; junction bases with no gene match: 2. The DNA for the CDR3 is TGTGCCAGCAGCGTAGGGGCGGGAGGCTACGAGCAGTACTTC. It codes for CASSVGAGGYEQYF.

The sample holds a few counts of this clone. The V gene is TRBV12-5, the J gene TRBJ2-1, with TRBD1 matching 8 bases. The CDR3 has 15 residues. Germline CDR1 reads LGHNT; CDR2 reads FRNRAP. The junction had 11 bases not matched to a gene; V was cut back by 6 bases and J by 7 bases. CDR3 residues: CASGPGQGLGNEQFF. The DNA of the CDR3 is TGTGCTAGTGGCCCCGGACAGGGTCTAGGTAATGAGCAGTTCTTC.

This clone turned up a few times. V and J are TRBV7-8 and TRBJ2-7; 11 bases align to TRBD1. The CDR3 extends over 15 amino acids. The trim removed 5 bases at V and 4 bases at J, leaving 7 bases unmatched. Germline values: CDR1 SGHVS, CDR2 FQNEAQ. The CDR3 nucleotides read TGTGCCAGCAGCGCCCGGGACAGGGGGATTTACGAGCAGTACTTC. This encodes CASSARDRGIYEQYF.

J is TRBJ2-3 and V is TRBV5-4; 7 bases line up with TRBD1. J was trimmed by 0 bases and V by 5 bases; bases with no gene match: 3. Germline values: CDR1 SGHNT, CDR2 YYREEE (reference sequence). This CDR3 is 14 amino acids long. For the CDR3, the DNA is TGTGCCAGCAGTTCGGGACAGAGCACAGATACGCAGTATTTT. Its protein is CASSSGQSTDTQYF.

The rearrangement links TRBV4-1 to TRBJ2-1, with 8 bases identical to TRBD2. Per germline, CDR1 MGHRA and CDR2 YSYEKL. J gave up 0 bases and V 4 bases, and 2 bases lay outside the gene matches. The CDR3 is made up of 15 amino acids. CDR3 sequence (DNA): TGCGCCAGCAGCCCGAGCGGGAGCTCCTACAATGAGCAGTTCTTC. Its protein is CASSPSGSSYNEQFF.

The chain combines TRBV5-6 with TRBJ2-3; D not certain. Trimming removed 0 bases at V and 5 bases at J, with 10 bases between. In germline, CDR1 is SGHDT, CDR2 YYEEEE. CDR3 size: 14 residues. The CDR3 coding sequence is TGTGCCAGCAGCTTGGATTTAGCCGGAGATACGCAGTATTTT. This encodes CASSLDLAGDTQYF.

The gene calls are TRBV28 and TRBJ2-7; maybe TRBD2 (5 bases). The CDR3 is 13 residues long. The V end lost 3 bases, the J end lost 5 bases, and 11 bases lay between the germline ends. CDR1 is MDHEN, CDR2 SYDVKM, per germline. The CDR3 nucleotides read TGTGCCAGCAGTTTCCGGGGATTGAACGAGCAGTACTTC. This gives the protein CASSFRGLNEQYF. Filled out from reference TRBV28 and TRBJ2-7, the complete variable domain reads DVKVTQSSRYLVKRTGEKVFLECVQDMDHENMFWYRQDPGLGLRLIYFSYDVKMKEKGDIPEGYSVSREKKERFSLILESASTNQTSMYLCASSFRGLNEQYFGPGTRLTVT.

The V call is TRBV7-9, the J call TRBJ2-7, with D unresolved. The ends were cut back, 1 base at V and 0 bases at J, with 7 bases in the middle. This CDR3 has 14 residues. Per the germline V gene, CDR1 is SEHNR and CDR2 is FQNEAQ (reference sequence). The CDR3 spells CASSLGRSSYEQYF. DNA of the CDR3: TGTGCCAGCAGCTTAGGGCGGAGCTCCTACGAGCAGTACTTC.

The chain employs TRBV7-9 and TRBJ2-1; 8 positions match TRBD2. J lost 9 bases, V lost 5 bases, and 12 bases had no gene match. Germline assignment: CDR1 SEHNR and CDR2 FQNEAQ (reference sequence). This CDR3 is built from 15 residues. The CDR3 sequence: CASSPLPREVSEQFF. The CDR3 DNA follows: TGTGCCAGCAGCCCATTACCGCGGGAGGTGAGTGAGCAGTTCTTC. The full variable domain, in which reference TRBV7-9 and TRBJ2-1 provide the parts outside the CDR3, is DTGVSQNPRHKITKRGQNVTFRCDPISEHNRLYWYRQTLGQGPEFLTYFQNEAQLEKSRLLSDRFSAERPKGSFSTLEIQRTEQGDSAMYLCASSPLPREVSEQFFGPGTRLTVL.

V is TRBV15 and J is TRBJ2-1; 9 bases fit TRBD2. CDR3 length equals 17 residues. Trimming took 2 bases from V and 4 from J; bases not matched to a gene: 9. Germline CDR1 LNHNV, CDR2 YYDKDF (reference sequence). The CDR3 DNA reads TGTGCCACCAGCAGACCCCTAGCGGGACTCCTATACAATGAGCAGTTCTTC. This encodes CATSRPLAGLLYNEQFF.

This clone was recorded a few times. This chain joins TRBV28 and TRBJ2-7, with 9 bases aligning to TRBD1. V dropped 6 bases and J dropped 2; count of bases not matched to a gene: 8. The CDR3 has 15 amino acids. Germline V lookup: CDR1 MDHEN, CDR2 SYDVKM. DNA for the CDR3: TGTGCCAGCAGCCGGACAGGGGCGTATACCTACGAGCAGTACTTC. This encodes CASSRTGAYTYEQYF.

The V call is TRBV5-4, the J call TRBJ2-1, with D possibly matching TRBD2 (6 bases). The germline V gene encodes CDR1 SGHNT and CDR2 YYREEE (reference sequence). V dropped 0 bases and J dropped 10 bases, with 20 bases sitting between them. CDR3 size: 16 residues. The chain's CDR3 is CASSLVTLGPRGEQFF. DNA for the CDR3: TGTGCCAGCAGCTTGGTAACCCTCGGGCCGCGGGGCGAGCAGTTCTTC.

V and J are TRBV5-1 and TRBJ2-1; 7 nucleotides align to TRBD2. Losses at the gene ends were 0 bases for V and 6 bases for J; bases not matched to a gene: 3. CDR3 length: 14 amino acids. The germline V gene has CDR1 SGHRS and CDR2 YFSETQ. The CDR3 is CASSLERGSNEQFF. The CDR3 DNA follows: TGCGCCAGCAGCTTGGAACGCGGGAGCAATGAGCAGTTCTTC.

This chain joins TRBV11-1 and TRBJ2-7, with 8 bases fitting TRBD2. V shed 5 bases and J 0 bases; nucleotides not matched to a gene: 6. This CDR3 comprises 15 residues. In germline, CDR1 is SGHAT, CDR2 FQDESV (reference sequence). The DNA for the CDR3 is TGTGCCAGCAGCCTGCAGCGGGGGAGCTCCTACGAGCAGTACTTC. This encodes CASSLQRGSSYEQYF.

This clone was counted a few times. This chain links TRBV28 with TRBJ2-1; 10 positions agree with TRBD2. The ends lost 5 bases at V and 9 bases at J; junction bases unmatched: 13. The CDR3 covers 16 residues. The germline V gene has CDR1 MDHEN and CDR2 SYDVKM. The DNA for the CDR3 is TGTGCCAGCAGTAACAAACTAGCGGGAAGGGTTGGTGAGCAGTTCTTC. It translates to CASSNKLAGRVGEQFF.

CDR3 nucleotide sequence: TGTGCCAGTAGTCCCAGAGCGGGGGGCCAAGAGACCCAGTACTTC. Translated: CASSPRAGGQETQYF. The chain couples TRBV19 to TRBJ2-5, with 9 bases matching TRBD2. There are 15 residues in the CDR3. Germline assignment: CDR1 LNHDA and CDR2 SQIVND (reference sequence). J was trimmed by 1 base and V by 5 bases; bases with no gene match: 5.

V is TRBV15 and J is TRBJ2-2; D uncertain. Trimming cost V 0 bases and J 13 bases, with 18 bases left between them. The CDR3 runs to 15 residues. Germline V lookup: CDR1 LNHNV, CDR2 YYDKDF (reference sequence). Here the CDR3 DNA reads TGTGCCACCAGCAGAGAAGTAACCTACACGGGTGGGCTGTTTTTT. Its protein product is CATSREVTYTGGLFF. Based on the CDR3 plus reference TRBV15 and TRBJ2-2, the full variable domain is DAMVIQNPRYQVTQFGKPVTLSCSQTLNHNVMYWYQQKSSQAPKLLFHYYDKDFNNEADTPDNFQSRRPNTSFCFLDIRSPGLGDTAMYLCATSREVTYTGGLFFGEGSRLTVL.

V and J are TRBV7-8 and TRBJ1-1, with 10 bases lining up with TRBD1. The CDR3 runs 15 residues. J gave up 0 bases and V 4 bases, and 2 bases lay outside the gene matches. Germline V gives CDR1 SGHVS, CDR2 FQNEAQ. The CDR3 nucleotides are TGTGCCAGCAGCTCCGGGACAGGGGTGAACACTGAAGCTTTCTTT. Protein product: CASSSGTGVNTEAFF.

In DNA, the CDR3 is TGTGCCAGCTCGATCCGGAATAGCTTAGAGACCCAGTACTTC. Protein: CASSIRNSLETQYF. The chain carries TRBV18 and TRBJ2-5; D remains unclear. The CDR3 runs to 14 residues. From germline, CDR1 is KGHSH and CDR2 LQKENI. V was clipped by 6 bases and J by 4 bases, with 15 bases between them.

The table lists this clone with a few counts. V gene TRBV6-5 combines with J gene TRBJ2-7; D uncertain. In germline, CDR1 is MNHEY, CDR2 SVGAGI. This CDR3 has 14 amino acids. V gave up 1 base and J gave up 0 bases, with 7 bases separating them. The CDR3 nucleotides read TGTGCCAGCAGTTACTATAGCAGCTCCTACGAGCAGTACTTC. This sequence encodes CASSYYSSSYEQYF.

This rearrangement joins TRBV19 to TRBJ1-2; D gene ambiguous. The germline V and J ends were trimmed by 7 bases and 0 bases, with 15 bases remaining between them. Germline V gives CDR1 LNHDA, CDR2 SQIVND (reference sequence). The CDR3 sequence is 15 residues long. The CDR3 nucleotides are TGTGCCAGTACCCCATATGGCAGTTCTAACTATGGCTACACCTTC. The encoded protein is CASTPYGSSNYGYTF. The full variable domain, rest sourced from reference TRBV19 and TRBJ1-2, is DGGITQSPKYLFRKEGQNVTLSCEQNLNHDAMYWYRQDPGQGLRLIYYSQIVNDFQKGDIAEGYSVSREKKESFPLTVTSAQKNPTAFYLCASTPYGSSNYGYTFGSGTRLTVV.

This clone was recorded a few times. This chain joins TRBV11-2 and TRBJ1-1; a possible D gene is TRBD1 (6 bases). The ends were cut back, 1 base at V and 0 bases at J, with 9 bases in the middle. Germline CDR1 and CDR2: SGHAT and FQNNGV. The CDR3 has 15 residues. The CDR3 bases are TGTGCCAGCAGCTTAGGGACAGCGCTGAACACTGAAGCTTTCTTT. Translating it yields CASSLGTALNTEAFF.

J is TRBJ2-1 and V is TRBV27; 14 bases fit TRBD2. The CDR3 extends over 17 amino acids. The junction had 9 bases not matched to a gene; V was cut back by 5 bases and J by 6 bases. CDR1 and CDR2 from the germline V gene are MNHEY and SMNVEV (reference sequence). The DNA for the CDR3 is TGTGCCAGCAGTCCCATCGGACTAGCGGGAGGAGCCAATGAGCAGTTCTTC. Translation gives CASSPIGLAGGANEQFF.

This clone was recorded only once. The chain recombines TRBV2 with TRBJ2-1, with a weak D call TRBD1 (6 bases). Trimming stripped 5 bases from V and 6 bases from J, with 11 bases between. The CDR3 extends over 13 amino acids. Germline V gene sequence: CDR1 SNHLY, CDR2 FYNNEI. CDR3 sequence: CASSWARGNEQFF. CDR3 nucleotide sequence: TGTGCCAGCAGTTGGGCCAGGGGCAATGAGCAGTTCTTC. The whole variable domain, filled in from reference TRBV2 and TRBJ2-1, reads EPEVTQTPSHQVTQMGQEVILRCVPISNHLYFYWYRQILGQKVEFLVSFYNNEISEKSEIFDDQFSVERPDGSNFTLKIRSTKLEDSAMYFCASSWARGNEQFFGPGTRLTVL.

The gene calls are TRBV28 and TRBJ2-7; D is perhaps TRBD2 (6 bases). The CDR3 has 11 amino acids. CDR1 and CDR2 from the germline V gene are MDHEN and SYDVKM. The V end lost 8 bases, the J end lost 4 bases, and 9 bases lay between the germline ends. The chain's CDR3 is CASGGLYEQYF. As DNA, the CDR3 is TGTGCCAGCGGGGGGTTATACGAGCAGTACTTC.

This chain joins TRBV5-8 and TRBJ2-3; TRBD2 agrees at 14 bases. Germline V gene sequence: CDR1 SGHTS, CDR2 YDEGEE. The trim removed 4 bases at V and 2 bases at J, leaving 6 bases unmatched. The CDR3 is 17 amino acids. The CDR3 reads CASSGGTSGSFTDTQYF. The CDR3 coding sequence is TGTGCCAGCAGCGGGGGGACTAGCGGGAGTTTCACAGATACGCAGTATTTT.

The chain recombines TRBV5-1 with TRBJ1-2; D is unclear. V dropped 0 bases and J dropped 2 bases, with 11 bases sitting between them. CDR1 and CDR2 (germline): SGHRS, YFSETQ. The CDR3 is made up of 15 amino acids. The CDR3 reads CASSLEGAENYGYTF. The CDR3 DNA follows: TGCGCCAGCAGCTTGGAAGGTGCGGAGAACTATGGCTACACCTTC.

The rearrangement joins TRBV11-2 to TRBJ2-7; D is possibly TRBD1 (5 bases). This CDR3 comprises 15 residues. V shed 5 bases and J shed 4 bases, with 18 bases lying between them. Germline V gives CDR1 SGHAT, CDR2 FQNNGV. The CDR3 DNA reads TGTGCCAGCAGCCCCGCGTTCGGCCCAGGGTACGAGCAGTACTTC. Protein sequence: CASSPAFGPGYEQYF.